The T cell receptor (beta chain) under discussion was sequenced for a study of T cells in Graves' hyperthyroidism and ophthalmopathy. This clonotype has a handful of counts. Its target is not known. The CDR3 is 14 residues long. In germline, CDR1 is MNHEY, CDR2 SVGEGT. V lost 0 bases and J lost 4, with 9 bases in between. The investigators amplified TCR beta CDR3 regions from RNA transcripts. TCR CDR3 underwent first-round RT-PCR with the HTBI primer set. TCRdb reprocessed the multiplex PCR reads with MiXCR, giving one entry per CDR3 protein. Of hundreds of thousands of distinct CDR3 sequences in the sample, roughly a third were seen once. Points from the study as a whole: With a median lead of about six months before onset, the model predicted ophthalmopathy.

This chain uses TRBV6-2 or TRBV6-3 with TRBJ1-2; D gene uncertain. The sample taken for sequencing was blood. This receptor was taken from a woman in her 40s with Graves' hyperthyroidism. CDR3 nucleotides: TGTGCCAGCAGTTACTCGCCGAGGCTCTATGGCTACACCTTC. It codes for CASSYSPRLYGYTF.